The 24 T cell receptor beta chains listed next were all sequenced from one sample in a study of CD8 T cells in Susac syndrome. Reverse transcription used roughly 0.5 to 1 ug RNA and random hexamers. Each CDR3 protein gets one entry after TCRdb re-called the immunoSEQ multiplex PCR reads with MiXCR. This sample has 120,000 or so distinct CDR3 sequences, with 96% found just once. The sample was CD4+ T cells from PBMCs. Source of these receptors: a human donor with Susac syndrome.

The V gene is TRBV9, the J gene TRBJ1-5, with D maybe TRBD1 (5 bases). V lost 2 bases, J lost 6 bases, and 15 bases lay in between. CDR1 and CDR2 from the germline V gene are SGDLS and YYNGEE. This CDR3 has 15 amino acids. The CDR3 region has the DNA TGTGCCAGCAGCGTTGGAGGGGTCGCTGGTCAGCCCCAGCATTTT. It codes for CASSVGGVAGQPQHF. The variable domain in full, with the rest retrieved from reference TRBV9 and TRBJ1-5, is DSGVTQTPKHLITATGQRVTLRCSPRSGDLSVYWYQQSLDQGLQFLIQYYNGEERAKGNILERFSAQQFPDLHSELNLSSLELGDSALYFCASSVGGVAGQPQHFGDGTRLSIL.

The chain employs TRBV28 and TRBJ2-7; maybe TRBD2 (6 bases). Germline values: CDR1 MDHEN, CDR2 SYDVKM. This CDR3 contains 13 residues. V shed 6 bases and J shed 5 bases, with 14 bases lying between them. CDR3 DNA: TGTGCCAGCAGCCCGGCCTGGGGGGACGAGCAGTACTTC. As protein: CASSPAWGDEQYF.

This chain uses TRBV28 with TRBJ2-4, with TRBD2 matching 10 bases. The germline CDR1 and CDR2 sequences are MDHEN and SYDVKM. The CDR3 is 16 residues long. J gave up 2 bases and V 5 bases, and 6 bases lay outside the gene matches. The CDR3 region is CASSLAGEITKNIQYF. In DNA form, the CDR3 reads TGTGCCAGCAGTCTAGCGGGGGAAATCACCAAAAACATTCAGTACTTC.

The genes are TRBV20-1 and TRBJ1-2; D might be TRBD1 (5 bases). Looked up from germline, CDR1 is DFQATT and CDR2 is SNEGSKA (reference sequence). This CDR3 has 14 residues. V was trimmed by 1 base and J by 3 bases, leaving 12 bases between them. The CDR3 region has the DNA TGCAGTGCTAGAGGTCAGGGCGGCGACTATGGCTACACCTTC. Its protein product is CSARGQGGDYGYTF.

This chain connects TRBV29-1 to TRBJ2-7, with 12 bases aligning to TRBD1. The V gene's germline CDR1 is SQVTM and CDR2 ANQGSEA. V lost 3 bases and J lost 4; bases outside the gene matches: 1. The CDR3 consists of 13 residues. For the CDR3, the DNA is TGCAGCGTTGAGGGACAGGGGGCGTACGAGCAGTACTTC. The encoded protein is CSVEGQGAYEQYF.

The chain recombines TRBV24-1 with TRBJ1-5, with D possibly TRBD1 on 5 matching bases. Trimming removed 2 bases at V and 0 bases at J, with 10 bases between. Per germline, CDR1 KGHDR and CDR2 SFDVKD. There are 16 residues in the CDR3. CDR3 sequence (DNA): TGTGCCACCAGTGATTCAACGACAGATAGCAATCAGCCCCAGCATTTT. As protein: CATSDSTTDSNQPQHF.

The chain recombines TRBV28 with TRBJ1-2; tentative D call: TRBD1 (6 bases). V lost 6 bases and J 4 bases, leaving 12 bases between the germline ends. This CDR3 comprises 13 residues. Germline V lookup: CDR1 MDHEN, CDR2 SYDVKM. The CDR3 DNA follows: TGTGCCAGCAGAAACAGGGATGGCTATGGCTACACCTTC. This encodes CASRNRDGYGYTF.

This chain links TRBV14 with TRBJ2-7; 7 bases are a match to TRBD1. Trimming took 0 bases from V and 2 from J; bases not matched to a gene: 7. The germline V gene has CDR1 SGHDN and CDR2 FVKESK. This CDR3 spans 16 amino acids. Written as DNA, the CDR3 is TGTGCCAGCAGCCAAGAGGGCCACAGGGGAGCCTACGAGCAGTACTTC. This gives the protein CASSQEGHRGAYEQYF.

This chain uses TRBV7-3 with TRBJ2-3; D is possibly TRBD2 (6 bases). V lost 5 bases, J lost 0 bases, and 9 bases lay in between. In germline, CDR1 is SGHTA, CDR2 FQGTGA. The CDR3 covers 14 residues. In DNA form, the CDR3 reads TGTGCCAGCAGCCCCGGGACTAGCACAGATACGCAGTATTTT. Translation: CASSPGTSTDTQYF.

The J gene is TRBJ2-5, the V gene TRBV24-1; 7 bases align to TRBD2. Per germline, CDR1 KGHDR and CDR2 SFDVKD. The ends lost 3 bases at V and 2 bases at J; junction bases unmatched: 5. This CDR3 is 15 amino acids long. The DNA for the CDR3 is TGTGCCACCAGTGATACCCTAGCGGCGCAAGAGACCCAGTACTTC. Translated, it gives CATSDTLAAQETQYF.

V usage is TRBV20-1 and J usage is TRBJ1-2; D uncertain. The V gene lost 1 base and the J gene lost 5 bases, with 5 bases spanning the gap. This CDR3 contains 11 residues. The germline V gene has CDR1 DFQATT and CDR2 SNEGSKA (reference sequence). In nucleotides, the CDR3 is TGCAGTGCTAGAGCTAGTTATGGCTACACCTTC. It is translated as CSARASYGYTF.

The CDR3 reads CASSRGRLVLWTQYF. Written as DNA, the CDR3 is TGTGCCAGCAGCAGAGGAAGACTCGTCCTGTGGACCCAGTACTTC. This chain links TRBV21-1 with TRBJ2-5; TRBD1, the table's D call, lacks a check against the DNA. TRBV21-1 constitutes a pseudogene. This CDR3 spans 15 amino acids.

This chain uses TRBV5-1 with TRBJ1-1, with D possibly being TRBD1 (5 bases). The V end was cut by 4 bases, the J end by 8 bases, with 15 bases between. CDR1 is SGHRS and CDR2 is YFSETQ in the germline V gene. The CDR3 runs to 13 residues. The CDR3 loop is CASSPLLQGEAFF. CDR3 bases: TGCGCCAGCAGCCCGCTTTTGCAGGGAGAAGCTTTCTTT.

This chain joins TRBV6-1 and TRBJ1-5; 8 bases fit TRBD1. Germline V gene sequence: CDR1 MNHNS, CDR2 SASEGT. After removal of 8 bases from V and 2 bases from J, the junction contained 2 bases not matched to a gene. The CDR3 length is 13 residues. DNA of the CDR3: TGTGCCAGCGAGGGACAGGGCAATCAGCCCCAGCATTTT. Its protein product is CASEGQGNQPQHF.

The chain links TRBV20-1 to TRBJ2-1; TRBD2 might be the D (5 bases). Germline CDR1 is DFQATT and CDR2 is SNEGSKA (reference sequence). Trimming removed 0 bases from V and 12 bases from J, with 18 bases in between. The CDR3 length is 14 residues. CDR3 nucleotide sequence: TGCAGTGCTAGAGATAGGGCTAGCTATCTTGGGCAGTTCTTC. It yields the protein CSARDRASYLGQFF.

The chain combines TRBV29-1 with TRBJ2-7, with 12 bases lining up with TRBD1. The V gene's germline CDR1 is SQVTM and CDR2 ANQGSEA. The length of the CDR3 is 14 residues. The trim removed 5 bases at V and 5 bases at J, leaving 7 bases unmatched. The CDR3 sequence: CSVKPGQGANEQYF. The CDR3 DNA is TGCAGCGTTAAGCCGGGACAGGGGGCTAACGAGCAGTACTTC.

The V gene is TRBV3-1, the J gene TRBJ2-7, with D possibly being TRBD2 (5 bases). Germline V gene sequence: CDR1 LGHDT, CDR2 YNNKEL (reference sequence). There are 12 residues in the CDR3. Trimming took off 6 bases at V and 6 bases at J, with 12 bases between the two ends. The CDR3 nucleotides read TGTGCCAGCAGTCTTAATGCGGGCGAGCAGTACTTC. Residues: CASSLNAGEQYF.

The chain combines TRBV19 with TRBJ1-1; D possibly corresponds to TRBD1 (5 bases). Germline V gives CDR1 LNHDA, CDR2 SQIVND (reference sequence). Deletions cut 10 bases from V and 3 bases from J, with 15 bases between. This CDR3 spans 13 amino acids. CDR3 amino acids: CATAQGWDTEAFF. DNA for the CDR3: TGTGCCACCGCTCAGGGTTGGGACACTGAAGCTTTCTTT.

The chain combines TRBV6-1 with TRBJ2-1, with 8 bases fitting TRBD1. The germline CDR1 and CDR2 sequences are MNHNS and SASEGT. The junction had 12 bases not matched to a gene; V was cut back by 6 bases and J by 2 bases. The CDR3 is 17 residues long. The CDR3 here is CASSKTDRGATYNEQFF. The CDR3 DNA reads TGTGCCAGCAGCAAGACCGACAGGGGAGCCACCTACAATGAGCAGTTCTTC.

CDR3 region: CSANWVNEQFF. The CDR3 DNA reads as TGCAGTGCTAATTGGGTCAATGAGCAGTTCTTC. This chain links TRBV20-1 with TRBJ2-1; D is ambiguous. This CDR3 region has 11 residues. CDR1 is DFQATT, CDR2 SNEGSKA, per germline (reference sequence). V gave up 4 bases and J gave up 6 bases, with 7 bases separating them.

V usage is TRBV20-1 and J usage is TRBJ2-1; TRBD2 matches at 14 bases. CDR3 size: 14 residues. Per the germline V gene, CDR1 is DFQATT and CDR2 is SNEGSKA (reference sequence). V lost 4 bases, J lost 8 bases, and 4 bases stayed unmatched. This CDR3 is CSANPGLAGDEQFF. In DNA, the CDR3 is TGCAGTGCTAATCCGGGACTAGCGGGAGATGAGCAGTTCTTC.

The chain joins TRBV18 to TRBJ2-7; D may be TRBD2 (6 bases). Trimming removed 4 bases at V and 2 bases at J, with 18 bases between. Looked up from germline, CDR1 is KGHSH and CDR2 is LQKENI. The CDR3 consists of 16 residues. For the CDR3, the DNA is TGTGCCAGCTCACTATCCGTGACTAGGGGAACCTACGAGCAGTACTTC. It specifies CASSLSVTRGTYEQYF.

This chain uses TRBV20-1 with TRBJ2-7, with D unresolved. Trimming cost V 3 bases and J 7 bases, with 13 bases left between them. Germline V gene sequence: CDR1 DFQATT, CDR2 SNEGSKA (reference sequence). There are 12 residues in the CDR3. CDR3 sequence reads: CSARPTGWEQYF. CDR3 nucleotides: TGCAGTGCTAGGCCCACCGGGTGGGAGCAGTACTTC.

This clonotype appeared a single time. The rearrangement links TRBV7-9 to TRBJ1-2; tentatively, D is TRBD1 (6 bases). Germline assignment: CDR1 SEHNR and CDR2 FQNEAQ (reference sequence). This CDR3 comprises 16 residues. Trimming stripped 1 base from V and 8 bases from J, with 20 bases between. CDR3 residues: CASSLEGVAGHGGYTF. The CDR3 DNA reads TGTGCCAGCAGCTTAGAGGGGGTAGCAGGCCACGGGGGCTACACCTTC.